A single T cell receptor (beta chain) is shown here with its context. MiXCR was run by TCRdb on the 5' RACE reads, yielding one entry per CDR3 protein. The sample carries roughly 310,000 distinct CDR3 sequences, 3% to 4.5% recorded once. This CDR3 is built from 16 residues. After removal of 1 base from V and 8 bases from J, the junction contained 6 bases not matched to a gene. Germline V gene lookup returns CDR1 MGHRA and CDR2 YSYEKL. This entry comes from a study of T cells after yellow fever vaccination. The sequencing here drew on PBMCs, taken on the day of the yellow fever booster vaccination. The genes are TRBV4-1 and TRBJ1-6; 9 nucleotides line up with TRBD1. This TCR was sampled from a man younger than 35 who received the YFV17D yellow fever vaccine. The CDR3 nucleotides are TGCGCCAGCAGCCAAGCACTCCGGGACAGGGATTCACCCCTCCACTTT. Encoded protein: CASSQALRDRDSPLHF.